This T cell receptor (beta chain) is drawn from a study of blood T cell repertoires in COVID-19. Study-wide context: Nucleic acid was either cDNA or gDNA, and it came from T cells, B-cell-depleted T cells, or PBMCs.

Cohort allocation depended upon clinical history that participants reported. CDR3 length: 15 residues. V was shortened by 0 bases and J by 5 bases, with 15 bases between the two germline ends. Germline lookup yields CDR1 GTSNPN and CDR2 SVGIG (reference sequence). Sequencing was performed with immunoSEQ multiplex PCR; in TCRdb, only in-frame clones are kept and a portion is missing. This sample carries a few hundred thousand clones, 88% of them seen once, and the ten largest clones take around 5%. The rearrangement uses TRBV30 and TRBJ2-3, with D perhaps matching TRBD2 (7 bases). This clonotype was sampled from a man younger than 40 who had recovered from COVID-19. Source material: PBMCs or T cells enriched from blood (not recorded which). CDR3 coding DNA: TGTGCCTGGAGTGTCGGGACATCGGGGGGAGATACGCAGTATTTT. It translates to CAWSVGTSGGDTQYF.